The subject of this entry is one TCR beta chain. Its antigen is currently unknown. The entry originates in a study of cytomegalovirus exposure and HLA in healthy donors. Whole-study results and caveats: HLA allele associations emerged for roughly 16,000 TCR beta sequences in a later analysis, at 0.05 false discovery rate. An analysis was carried out at a later point. It showed that HLA-associated TCR beta chains were more clonally expanded than equally common non-associated chains.

60 Vbeta and 13 Jbeta primers were used in PCR. Clones were read by immunoSEQ multiplex PCR, and TCRdb kept only the in-frame ones, dropping some. With 200,000 to 250,000 clones in the sample, the ten largest clones hold approximately 0.98%. The specimen was PBMCs. The receptor was derived from a woman aged 30 to 39 in good health and CMV-seropositive.

CDR3 DNA: TGTGCCAGCAGCTTATTTGGGGGCGGTAGTAGTGAGCAGTTCTTC. Translated, it gives CASSLFGGGSSEQFF. The chain links TRBV7-2 to TRBJ2-1, with D perhaps TRBD1 (6 bases). The CDR3 totals 15 residues. Germline values: CDR1 SGHTA, CDR2 FQGNSA. V lost 2 bases, J lost 9 bases, and 17 bases lay in between.